Below, 8 T cell receptor beta chains from the same sample are listed, as sequenced in a study of CD8 T cells in ankylosing spondylitis. MiXCR, run by TCRdb on the 5' RACE reads, gives a single entry per CDR3 protein. Of 150,000 to 200,000 distinct CDR3 sequences in the sample, around 19% were seen once. Input material: blood, either unsorted or a sorted T cell fraction (not recorded which). These receptors all come from a male donor with ankylosing spondylitis or in good health (not recorded which).

This clonotype was seen many times. Here the CDR3 reads CASSLGNYGYTF. In nucleotides, the CDR3 is TGCGCCAGCAGCTTGGGGAACTATGGCTACACCTTC. The rearrangement uses TRBV5-1 and TRBJ1-2, with D uncertain. The CDR3 runs to 12 residues. V lost 0 bases to trimming and J lost 2 bases, with 2 bases between them. The germline CDR1 and CDR2 sequences are SGHRS and YFSETQ. The full variable domain, completed using reference TRBV5-1 and TRBJ1-2, is KAGVTQTPRYLIKTRGQQVTLSCSPISGHRSVSWYQQTPGQGLQFLFEYFSETQRNKGNFPGRFSGRQFSNSRSEMNVSTLELGDSALYLCASSLGNYGYTFGSGTRLTVV.

The chain links TRBV28 to TRBJ1-5; TRBD1 is a possible D gene (6 bases). The V end lost 8 bases, the J end lost 3 bases, and 11 bases lay between the germline ends. The CDR3 is 13 amino acids. The V gene's germline CDR1 is MDHEN and CDR2 SYDVKM. This CDR3 is CASDDRLNQPQHF. CDR3 nucleotide sequence: TGTGCCAGCGATGACAGGCTCAATCAGCCCCAGCATTTT.

This clonotype appeared a few times. This rearrangement joins TRBV4-1 to TRBJ2-7; D is possibly TRBD2 (5 bases). The CDR3 is 15 residues long. V was cut by 1 base and J by 4 bases, with 14 bases left in between. Germline-derived CDR1 and CDR2 are MGHRA and YSYEKL. The CDR3 DNA reads TGCGCCAGCAGCCAAGGGGCCTCACGGGAATACGAGCAGTACTTC. Protein: CASSQGASREYEQYF.

This clonotype was picked up a small number of times. CDR3: CASSPTPGLATDTQYF. The CDR3 DNA follows: TGTGCCAGCAGCCCCACTCCGGGACTAGCCACAGATACGCAGTATTTT. The chain uses TRBV13 and TRBJ2-3, with 9 bases fitting TRBD2. CDR1 PRHDT and CDR2 FYEKMQ come from the germline V gene (reference sequence). This CDR3 is 16 amino acids long. V dropped 5 bases and J dropped 2; count of bases not matched to a gene: 8.

Ten or more counts support this clonotype. The CDR3 reads CAISESAYPGTRDNEQFF. The CDR3 DNA reads TGTGCCATCAGTGAGTCCGCTTACCCCGGGACTAGGGACAATGAGCAGTTCTTC. The chain joins TRBV10-3 to TRBJ2-1; 8 bases line up with TRBD2. The CDR3 sequence is 18 residues long. Germline CDR1 and CDR2: ENHRY and SYGVKD. V lost 0 bases and J lost 5; bases outside the gene matches: 12.

This clonotype was seen repeatedly, ten times or more. This rearrangement joins TRBV12-3 or TRBV12-4 to TRBJ2-2; 8 nucleotides agree with TRBD2. V was pared by 6 bases and J by 4 bases, with 1 base of the junction left unmatched. CDR3 size: 13 residues. The CDR3 protein is CASRLAGTGELFF. CDR3 in DNA: TGTGCCAGCAGGCTAGCGGGCACCGGGGAGCTGTTTTTT.

There are many counts of this clonotype. This rearrangement joins TRBV30 to TRBJ2-2; maybe TRBD1 (6 bases). This CDR3 has 13 residues. Per germline, CDR1 GTSNPN and CDR2 SVGIG (reference sequence). The V end was cut by 1 base, the J end by 3 bases, with 6 bases between. The CDR3 protein is CAWSGTDTGELFF. The CDR3 nucleotides are TGTGCCTGGAGTGGGACAGACACCGGGGAGCTGTTTTTT.

The chain couples TRBV28 to TRBJ1-4; D gene ambiguous. Trimming left V 1 base short and J 6 bases short, with 12 bases between. Germline loops: CDR1 MDHEN, CDR2 SYDVKM. The CDR3 extends over 15 amino acids. In DNA form, the CDR3 reads TGTGCCAGCAGTTTATCTTTTCGCCGAGATGAAAAACTGTTTTTT. Amino acid sequence: CASSLSFRRDEKLFF.